What follows are 9 T cell receptor beta chains derived from one specimen sequenced in a study of neoadjuvant nivolumab and ipilimumab in lung cancer. Data came from immunoSEQ multiplex PCR; TCRdb stores just in-frame clones and leaves some out. The sample records approximately 21,000 clones, approximately 86% being singletons. The starting material was peripheral blood, obtained before neoadjuvant nivolumab, alone or with ipilimumab. The receptors shown here come from an adult with non-small cell lung cancer.

The chain has TRBV9 and TRBJ2-1, with TRBD2 matching 10 bases. V trimming: 3 bases; J trimming: 10 bases; junction bases outside the gene matches: 7. The CDR3 runs to 14 residues. CDR1 is SGDLS and CDR2 is YYNGEE in the germline V gene. The CDR3 loop is CASSDLAGDNEQFF. Here the CDR3 DNA reads TGTGCCAGCAGCGACCTAGCGGGAGATAACGAGCAGTTCTTC.

V usage is TRBV30 and J usage is TRBJ1-5; 8 bases match TRBD1. The CDR3 loop spans 16 amino acids. With V trimmed by 1 base and J by 0 bases, 5 bases remained unmatched. Germline V gene sequence: CDR1 GTSNPN, CDR2 SVGIG (reference sequence). CDR3 nucleotide sequence: TGTGCCTGGAGTGGGGGACAGGTTTATAGCAATCAGCCCCAGCATTTT. Translated, it gives CAWSGGQVYSNQPQHF.

The chain joins TRBV2 to TRBJ2-1; TRBD2 matches 9 bases. Germline V gives CDR1 SNHLY, CDR2 FYNNEI. J gave up 3 bases and V 7 bases, and 4 bases lay outside the gene matches. The CDR3 contains 14 residues. Here the CDR3 reads CASNLAGVYNEQFF. The CDR3, as DNA: TGTGCCAGCAACTTAGCGGGAGTCTACAATGAGCAGTTCTTC.

The chain links TRBV7-3 to TRBJ2-1; no reliable D call. The germline V gene has CDR1 SGHTA and CDR2 FQGTGA. The CDR3 totals 14 residues. Trimming took 0 bases from V and 7 from J, leaving 10 bases between them. In DNA form, the CDR3 reads TGTGCCAGCAGCTTAACCGATGGCTTAAATGAGCAGTTCTTC. Its protein product is CASSLTDGLNEQFF.

The V call is TRBV4-2, the J call TRBJ2-1, with D perhaps TRBD1 or TRBD2 (5 bases each). The CDR3 covers 14 residues. Germline V lookup: CDR1 LGHNA, CDR2 YNFKEQ. Deletions cut 1 base from V and 9 bases from J, with 13 bases between. The CDR3 DNA follows: TGTGCCAGCAGCCAAGCTACTCAGGGAGCTGAGCAGTTCTTC. Its translation: CASSQATQGAEQFF.

Comments on this clone: This specimen includes other DNA sequences encoding the same CDR3. J is TRBJ2-6 and V is TRBV9; D is possibly TRBD1 (6 bases). Germline-derived CDR1 and CDR2 are SGDLS and YYNGEE. The CDR3 totals 15 residues. V gave up 6 bases and J gave up 0 bases, with 10 bases separating them. CDR3 DNA sequence: TGTGCCAGCACCCCACAGGGCTCTGGGGCCAACGTCCTGACTTTC. This gives the protein CASTPQGSGANVLTF.

This chain uses TRBV12-5 with TRBJ2-7, with 9 bases aligning to TRBD1. With 3 bases clipped from V and 2 bases from J, the junction kept 14 bases outside the gene matches. This CDR3 spans 18 amino acids. CDR1 and CDR2 (germline): LGHNT, FRNRAP. As DNA, the CDR3 is TGTGCTAGTGGTTTTGATTCTGGACAGGGGAAGATGGCCTACGAGCAGTACTTC. Its translation: CASGFDSGQGKMAYEQYF.

In its sample, this clone was seen a few times. The chain carries TRBV18 and TRBJ2-7, with TRBD2 identical over 14 bases. The CDR3 is 15 amino acids. J lost 6 bases, V lost 3 bases, and 4 bases had no gene match. The germline gives CDR1 KGHSH, CDR2 LQKENI. The DNA for the CDR3 is TGTGCCAGCTCACCGGGACTAGCGGGAGACGGCGAGCAGTACTTC. It is translated as CASSPGLAGDGEQYF.

This rearrangement joins TRBV30 to TRBJ1-3; D remains ambiguous. The CDR3 is 13 residues long. The V end was cut by 2 bases, the J end by 2 bases, with 7 bases between. CDR1 is GTSNPN, CDR2 SVGIG, per germline (reference sequence). For the CDR3, the DNA is TGTGCCTGGAGTCCGGGAACTGGAAACACCATATATTTT. It encodes CAWSPGTGNTIYF. Full variable domain (missing parts from reference TRBV30 and TRBJ1-3): SQTIHQWPATLVQPVGSPLSLECTVEGTSNPNLYWYRQAAGRGLQLLFYSVGIGQISSEVPQNLSASRPQDRQFILSSKKLLLSDSGFYLCAWSPGTGNTIYFGEGSWLTVV.